This TCR beta chain is from a study of shared clonotypes between healthy human individuals. The V end lost 3 bases, the J end lost 4 bases, and 12 bases lay between the germline ends. The germline CDR1 and CDR2 sequences are ENHRY and SYGVKD. This CDR3 is 14 amino acids long. Profiling relied on immunoSEQ multiplex PCR, and the TCRdb table lists in-frame clones only, not all of them. The sample carries roughly 1,100,000 clones, about 77% recorded once. A word on this clone: This specimen includes other DNA sequences encoding the same CDR3.

The sequence was obtained from a man aged 18 to 29 in good health. Sequenced: memory CD4+ T cells sorted from blood. The sample's subset: CD45RA-negative fraction. The chain joins TRBV10-3 to TRBJ1-1; no reliable D call. The DNA of the CDR3 is TGTGCCATCAGTGACTCGGGAGGGAGCACTGAAGCTTTCTTT. Amino acid sequence: CAISDSGGSTEAFF.